Below, one T cell receptor beta chain is given with its context. This sample was included in a study of T-cell reconstitution after alpha-beta-depleted transplantation in children. Molecular barcoding with unique molecular identifiers was used for the TCRbeta library. A single record per CDR3 protein comes from TCRdb applying MiXCR to the PCR reads. The repertoire holds roughly 28,000 distinct CDR3 sequences, with 15% to 20% as singletons. CDR3 length: 14 amino acids. Germline values: CDR1 DFQATT, CDR2 SNEGSKA (reference sequence). Deletions cut 3 bases from V and 3 bases from J, with 11 bases between.

Sequencing used PBMCs, mostly from graft donor cells, obtained 60 days after TCRalphabeta/CD19-depleted stem cell transplant. V usage is TRBV20-1 and J usage is TRBJ2-2; D uncertain. The receptor's source is a male patient under 10 years old who had a stem cell transplant for acute lymphoblastic leukemia, so the T cells may come from the graft donor. CDR3 region: CSASPLVHTGELFF. CDR3 nucleotide sequence: TGCAGTGCTAGCCCCCTGGTGCACACCGGGGAGCTGTTTTTT.